This is a list of T cell receptor beta chains from one sample in a study of OX40 agonist ivuxolimab in advanced cancers. Profiled with immunoSEQ multiplex PCR; TCRdb holds only in-frame clones, not every one. The data contain around 86,000 clones, 85% to 95% of them singletons. Here the sequenced sample was CD4+ or CD8+ T cells sorted from blood, taken in a trial of the OX40 agonist ivuxolimab. These receptors were collected from an adult with an advanced solid tumor such as melanoma, head and neck, liver or kidney cancer. Each CDR3 is given with its conserved first and last residue. D genes are given only for firm matches. Not every row has a clone size; where given, it reads once, few, many or a size class.

abundance: -
v_gene: TRBV28
j_gene: TRBJ1-2
d_gene: TRBD1
CDR3aa: CASLGTAGYTF
CDR3nt: TGTGCCAGCCTCGGGACAGCCGGCTACACCTTC

abundance: -
v_gene: TRBV25-1
j_gene: TRBJ2-7
d_gene: -
CDR3aa: CASSPGIYEQYF
CDR3nt: TGTGCCAGCAGTCCAGGGATCTACGAGCAGTACTTC

abundance: -
v_gene: TRBV9
j_gene: TRBJ2-5
d_gene: -
CDR3aa: CASSVEEQGGDRTQYF
CDR3nt: TGTGCCAGCAGCGTAGAGGAACAGGGGGGGGATCGGACCCAGTACTTC

abundance: -
v_gene: TRBV29-1
j_gene: TRBJ1-1
d_gene: -
CDR3aa: CSVSLRRTVNTEAFF
CDR3nt: TGCAGCGTGTCCCTTCGGCGGACGGTGAACACTGAAGCTTTCTTT

abundance: -
v_gene: TRBV11-3
j_gene: TRBJ1-1
d_gene: -
CDR3aa: CASSIQVNTEAFF
CDR3nt: TGTGCCAGCAGCATACAGGTGAACACTGAAGCTTTCTTT

abundance: -
v_gene: TRBV5-4
j_gene: TRBJ2-7
d_gene: -
CDR3aa: CASSYQSYEQYF
CDR3nt: TGTGCCAGCAGCTATCAGAGCTACGAGCAGTACTTC

abundance: -
v_gene: TRBV4-2
j_gene: TRBJ2-3
d_gene: TRBD2
CDR3aa: CASSPTGGNPVSTTSTDTQYF
CDR3nt: TGTGCCAGCAGCCCCACGGGGGGGAATCCAGTATCCACAACTAGCACAGATACGCAGTATTTT

abundance: -
v_gene: TRBV5-6
j_gene: TRBJ2-2
d_gene: TRBD2
CDR3aa: CASSPRTSGGATTGELFF
CDR3nt: TGTGCCAGCAGCCCCCGGACTAGCGGGGGGGCGACCACCGGGGAGCTGTTTTTT

abundance: -
v_gene: TRBV2
j_gene: TRBJ1-5
d_gene: -
CDR3aa: CASSPAASNQPQHF
CDR3nt: TGTGCCAGCAGTCCGGCAGCTAGCAATCAGCCCCAGCATTTT

abundance: -
v_gene: TRBV27
j_gene: TRBJ1-1
d_gene: -
CDR3aa: CASSLLSMNTEAFF
CDR3nt: TGTGCCAGCAGTTTATTAAGTATGAACACTGAAGCTTTCTTT

abundance: once
v_gene: TRBV5-4
j_gene: TRBJ2-1
d_gene: -
CDR3aa: CAPTLRSSYNEQFF
CDR3nt: TGTGCCCCCACCCTCCGTAGCTCCTACAATGAGCAGTTCTTC

abundance: -
v_gene: TRBV27
j_gene: TRBJ2-1
d_gene: -
CDR3aa: CASSLEAPYNEQFF
CDR3nt: TGTGCCAGCAGTTTAGAAGCTCCCTACAATGAGCAGTTCTTC

abundance: -
v_gene: TRBV21-1
j_gene: TRBJ1-5
d_gene: -
CDR3aa: CASRPWPGGGQPQHF
CDR3nt: TGTGCCAGCAGACCCTGGCCAGGGGGCGGTCAGCCCCAGCATTTT

abundance: -
v_gene: TRBV5-1
j_gene: TRBJ2-7
d_gene: -
CDR3aa: CASSLVGSSYEQYF
CDR3nt: TGCGCCAGCAGCTTGGTGGGCAGCTCCTACGAGCAGTACTTC